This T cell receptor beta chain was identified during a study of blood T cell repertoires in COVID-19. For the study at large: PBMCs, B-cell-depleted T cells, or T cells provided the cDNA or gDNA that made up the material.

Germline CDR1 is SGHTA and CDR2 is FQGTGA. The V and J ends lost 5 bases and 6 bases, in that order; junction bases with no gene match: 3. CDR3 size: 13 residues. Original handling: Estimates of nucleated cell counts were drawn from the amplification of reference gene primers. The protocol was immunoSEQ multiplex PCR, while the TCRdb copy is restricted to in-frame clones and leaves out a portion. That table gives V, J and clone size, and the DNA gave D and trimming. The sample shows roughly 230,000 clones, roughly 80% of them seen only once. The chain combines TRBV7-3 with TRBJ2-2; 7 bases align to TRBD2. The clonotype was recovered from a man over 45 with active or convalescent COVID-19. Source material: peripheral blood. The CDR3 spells CASSQTSPGELFF. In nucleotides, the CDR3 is TGTGCCAGCAGCCAGACTAGCCCCGGGGAGCTGTTTTTT.